The 27 T cell receptor beta chains listed next were all sequenced from one sample in a study of OX40 agonist ivuxolimab in advanced cancers. Here immunoSEQ multiplex PCR was the method, and the copy in TCRdb shows in-frame clones only, minus some. The sample yields tens of thousands of clones, 75% to 85% seen once. The source material was CD4+ or CD8+ T cells sorted from blood, sampled in a trial of the OX40 agonist ivuxolimab. Receptor source: an adult with an advanced solid tumor such as melanoma, head and neck, liver or kidney cancer.

This clone was found a few times. The J gene is TRBJ1-2, the V gene TRBV21-1. TRBV21-1 is a pseudogene segment. This CDR3 is 16 amino acids long. The CDR3 sequence is CASSKPGTDQLWGYTF. CDR3 DNA: TGTGCCAGCAGCAAACCTGGGACGGACCAGCTATGGGGCTACACCTTC.

J is TRBJ2-3 and V is TRBV19; D gene unclear. V gave up 3 bases and J gave up 1 base, with 14 bases separating them. Germline V lookup: CDR1 LNHDA, CDR2 SQIVND (reference sequence). The CDR3 is 16 amino acids. The CDR3 here is CASSIRTLGGTDTQYF. The CDR3 region has the DNA TGTGCCAGTAGTATTCGGACCCTAGGTGGCACAGATACGCAGTATTTT.

This sequence joins TRBV28 and TRBJ1-5, with D possibly TRBD1 on 6 matching bases. CDR1 is MDHEN, CDR2 SYDVKM, per germline. The CDR3 has 15 residues. The V gene lost 6 bases and the J gene lost 3 bases, with 15 bases spanning the gap. CDR3 sequence (DNA): TGTGCCAGCAGGCTGGGGGGGGGCAACAATCAGCCCCAGCATTTT. Amino acids: CASRLGGGNNQPQHF.

The chain employs TRBV14 and TRBJ2-4; 7 bases agree with TRBD1. Germline CDR1 reads SGHDN; CDR2 reads FVKESK. This CDR3 spans 15 amino acids. V gave up 4 bases and J gave up 4 bases; unmatched junction bases: 7. The CDR3 loop is CASSPMGQIKNIQYF. CDR3 sequence (DNA): TGTGCCAGCAGCCCAATGGGACAGATAAAAAACATTCAGTACTTC.

The CDR3 DNA is TGTGCCAGCATGTTGGGGGGGCCGAACACTGAAGCTTTCTTT. It yields the protein CASMLGGPNTEAFF. The V call is TRBV6-1, the J call TRBJ1-1, with a tentative D call TRBD1 (6 bases). Deletions cut 7 bases from V and 1 base from J, with 13 bases between. The CDR3 has 14 amino acids. Germline CDR1 MNHNS, CDR2 SASEGT.

This sequence joins TRBV27 and TRBJ2-7; 12 nucleotides agree with TRBD2. V was clipped by 5 bases and J by 6 bases; unmatched bases: 8. The CDR3 runs 15 residues. The V gene's germline CDR1 is MNHEY and CDR2 SMNVEV (reference sequence). The DNA for the CDR3 is TGTGCCAGCAGTCGACTAGCGGGAGAATTCCGCGAGCAGTACTTC. Its translation: CASSRLAGEFREQYF.

The chain has TRBV5-1 and TRBJ2-1; TRBD2 matches 13 bases. V lost 0 bases and J lost 0; bases outside the gene matches: 3. The CDR3 length is 18 residues. Germline V gene data show CDR1 as SGHRS and CDR2 as YFSETQ. In nucleotides, the CDR3 is TGCGCCAGCAGCTTGGGACTAGCGGGGGGATACTCCTACAATGAGCAGTTCTTC. Translation gives CASSLGLAGGYSYNEQFF.

CDR3 sequence: CASSYLGEYEQYF. In nucleotides, the CDR3 is TGTGCCAGCAGTTACCTGGGGGAGTACGAGCAGTACTTC. This chain connects TRBV6-6 to TRBJ2-7; D possibly matches TRBD1 or TRBD2 (5 bases each). The CDR3 has 13 residues. Germline assignment: CDR1 MNHNY and CDR2 SVGAGI (reference sequence). Trimming cost V 2 bases and J 4 bases, with 9 bases left between them.

J is TRBJ2-5 and V is TRBV5-1, with 10 bases aligning to TRBD2. Germline V gene data show CDR1 as SGHRS and CDR2 as YFSETQ. CDR3 size: 15 residues. Trimming took 3 bases from V and 4 from J; bases not matched to a gene: 6. The CDR3: CASSSLAGVLETQYF. CDR3 DNA: TGCGCCAGCAGCTCTCTAGCGGGAGTTTTAGAGACCCAGTACTTC.

The J gene is TRBJ1-1, the V gene TRBV19; D gene uncertain. With 0 bases removed from V and 2 bases from J, the gap between germline ends came to 7 bases. CDR3 length: 14 residues. CDR1 LNHDA and CDR2 SQIVND come from the germline V gene (reference sequence). The DNA for the CDR3 is TGTGCCAGTAGTATAGATCCGTTTAACACTGAAGCTTTCTTT. Residues: CASSIDPFNTEAFF. Full variable domain (remainder filled in from reference TRBV19 and TRBJ1-1): DGGITQSPKYLFRKEGQNVTLSCEQNLNHDAMYWYRQDPGQGLRLIYYSQIVNDFQKGDIAEGYSVSREKKESFPLTVTSAQKNPTAFYLCASSIDPFNTEAFFGQGTRLTVV.

This chain connects TRBV2 to TRBJ2-7; 12 nucleotides agree with TRBD1. The CDR3 length is 17 residues. The V gene's germline CDR1 is SNHLY and CDR2 FYNNEI. The trim removed 3 bases at V and 5 bases at J, leaving 11 bases unmatched. The CDR3 DNA reads as TGTGCCAGCAGTGATAGTGTATTGGGACAGGGGGCCCACGAGCAGTACTTC. Translation gives CASSDSVLGQGAHEQYF.

The rearrangement joins TRBV11-3 to TRBJ2-7, with TRBD2 identical over 14 bases. Germline lookup yields CDR1 SGHNT and CDR2 YENEEA. V lost 0 bases to trimming and J lost 6 bases; unmatched junction nucleotides: 4. The CDR3 contains 16 residues. CDR3 loop: CASSLEGTSGSSEQYF. CDR3 nucleotides: TGTGCCAGCAGCTTAGAGGGGACTAGCGGGAGTTCCGAGCAGTACTTC. Full variable domain (rest looked up from reference TRBV11-3 and TRBJ2-7): EAGVVQSPRYKIIEKKQPVAFWCNPISGHNTLYWYLQNLGQGPELLIRYENEEAVDDSQLPKDRFSAERLKGVDSTLKIQPAELGDSAVYLCASSLEGTSGSSEQYFGPGTRLTVT.

The chain links TRBV7-2 to TRBJ2-1; no clear D. V was trimmed by 5 bases and J by 5 bases, leaving 13 bases between them. The germline gives CDR1 SGHTA, CDR2 FQGNSA. The CDR3 runs 14 residues. CDR3 bases: TGTGCCAGCAGCCATTCGGGCCCCAACAATGAGCAGTTCTTC. This sequence encodes CASSHSGPNNEQFF.

The chain combines TRBV7-2 with TRBJ2-4; TRBD1 matches at 9 bases. The germline CDR1 and CDR2 sequences are SGHTA and FQGNSA. The CDR3 covers 15 residues. The V segment lost 3 bases and the J segment 7 bases; nucleotides outside the gene matches: 7. CDR3 protein: CASSFTGTGNNIQYF. CDR3 coding DNA: TGTGCCAGCAGCTTCACCGGGACAGGGAACAACATTCAGTACTTC.

J is TRBJ1-2 and V is TRBV9, with 7 bases lining up with TRBD1. The germline V gene has CDR1 SGDLS and CDR2 YYNGEE. The trim removed 0 bases at V and 8 bases at J, leaving 7 bases unmatched. CDR3 length: 14 residues. This CDR3 reads CASSVGNGGGGYTF. For the CDR3, the DNA is TGTGCCAGCAGCGTAGGAAACGGAGGGGGCGGCTACACCTTC.

The CDR3 DNA reads TGTGCCAGCAAATACAGTAATACCGGGGAGCTGTTTTTT. Amino acid sequence: CASKYSNTGELFF. The V and J genes are TRBV6-6 and TRBJ2-2; no reliable D call. This CDR3 region has 13 residues. Germline V gives CDR1 MNHNY, CDR2 SVGAGI (reference sequence). Trimming pared 7 bases from V and 5 bases from J, leaving 11 bases between.

The chain joins TRBV5-1 to TRBJ2-1, with a weak D call TRBD2 (5 bases). The CDR3 has 15 amino acids. Germline CDR1 SGHRS, CDR2 YFSETQ. Trimming removed 4 bases at V and 0 bases at J, with 11 bases between. The CDR3, as DNA: TGCGCCAGCAGCCCTAGCTCCTCCTCCTACAATGAGCAGTTCTTC. Its protein product is CASSPSSSSYNEQFF.

The chain employs TRBV12-5 and TRBJ2-5, with TRBD2 as a possible D gene (5 bases). This CDR3 comprises 15 residues. Trimming stripped 5 bases from V and 3 bases from J, with 16 bases between. Germline V gives CDR1 LGHNT, CDR2 FRNRAP. CDR3 nucleotides: TGTGCTAGTGGTACACGAGGACTGCCGAAAGAGACCCAGTACTTC. It specifies CASGTRGLPKETQYF.

The rearrangement uses TRBV19 and TRBJ1-1; D remains ambiguous. Germline V gene data show CDR1 as LNHDA and CDR2 as SQIVND (reference sequence). The CDR3 consists of 13 residues. V lost 10 bases and J 7 bases, leaving 19 bases between the germline ends. The CDR3 reads CATEPPGKLEAFF. The DNA of the CDR3 is TGTGCCACCGAACCACCGGGAAAACTTGAAGCTTTCTTT.

This chain links TRBV19 with TRBJ1-2; perhaps TRBD1 as D (5 bases). CDR1 is LNHDA and CDR2 is SQIVND in the germline V gene (reference sequence). The CDR3 contains 14 residues. The V gene lost 10 bases and the J gene lost 8 bases, with 23 bases spanning the gap. For the CDR3, the DNA is TGTGCCACAGAGGTCGGGGACCACTTTGGCGGCTACACCTTC. Its translation: CATEVGDHFGGYTF.

This clone was detected a few times. The gene calls are TRBV10-3 and TRBJ1-1, with D maybe TRBD1 (5 bases). The germline V gene encodes CDR1 ENHRY and CDR2 SYGVKD. Trimming took off 2 bases at V and 3 bases at J, with 7 bases between the two ends. The CDR3 runs 13 residues. CDR3 nucleotide sequence: TGTGCCATCAGTGAGCAGGGATACACTGAAGCTTTCTTT. Translated: CAISEQGYTEAFF.

V gene TRBV2 combines with J gene TRBJ2-1; 8 bases align to TRBD1. The V gene's germline CDR1 is SNHLY and CDR2 FYNNEI. There are 14 residues in the CDR3. After removal of 6 bases from V and 6 bases from J, the junction contained 7 bases not matched to a gene. The CDR3 loop is CASSSDRAGNEQFF. The DNA for the CDR3 is TGTGCCAGCAGCTCGGACAGGGCCGGCAATGAGCAGTTCTTC.

The J gene is TRBJ1-5, the V gene TRBV6-1; 7 bases are shared with TRBD1. The CDR3 covers 15 residues. With V trimmed by 4 bases and J by 4 bases, 7 bases remained unmatched. Germline loops: CDR1 MNHNS, CDR2 SASEGT. The CDR3 DNA is TGTGCCAGCAGTGGGCAGGGGGTTGGTAATCAGCCCCAGCATTTT. It codes for CASSGQGVGNQPQHF.

This clone was counted between two and nine times. J is TRBJ2-2 and V is TRBV5-1, with 11 bases aligning to TRBD2. Germline V gives CDR1 SGHRS, CDR2 YFSETQ. CDR3 length: 16 amino acids. Germline trimming cut 5 bases from V and 2 bases from J; bases unmatched to any gene: 5. In nucleotides, the CDR3 is TGCGCCAGCAGAATAACTAGCGGGGGCAACACCGGGGAGCTGTTTTTT. It translates to CASRITSGGNTGELFF.

This rearrangement joins TRBV29-1 to TRBJ1-1, with 7 bases fitting TRBD1. Per germline, CDR1 SQVTM and CDR2 ANQGSEA. The CDR3 contains 13 residues. After removal of 7 bases from V and 4 bases from J, the junction contained 9 bases not matched to a gene. CDR3 coding DNA: TGCAGCGCTTGGGGACAGCCTAGCACTGAAGCTTTCTTT. It specifies CSAWGQPSTEAFF.

The V gene is TRBV18, the J gene TRBJ2-5; D perhaps matches TRBD2 (5 bases). The CDR3 loop spans 15 amino acids. Looked up from germline, CDR1 is KGHSH and CDR2 is LQKENI. Trimming took off 0 bases at V and 5 bases at J, with 13 bases between the two ends. CDR3 amino acids: CASSPPDSRGETQYF. CDR3 sequence (DNA): TGTGCCAGCTCACCACCGGACTCCCGAGGGGAGACCCAGTACTTC.

This chain connects TRBV5-4 to TRBJ2-3; 9 positions agree with TRBD2. The germline V gene has CDR1 SGHNT and CDR2 YYREEE (reference sequence). The trim removed 0 bases at V and 6 bases at J, leaving 14 bases unmatched. This CDR3 has 18 residues. DNA for the CDR3: TGTGCCAGCAGCTTGGATTCCCTCTTTGCGGGAGGGGCGGATACGCAGTATTTT. Translated: CASSLDSLFAGGADTQYF.